This T cell receptor beta chain was observed in a study of shared clonotypes between healthy human individuals. Study findings and constraints: Tissue TCR repertoires likely differ from these blood-only repertoires.

Authors' methods: Junction-only sequences without quality scores came from ImmunoSEQ, so filtering differed. Clones were sequenced by immunoSEQ multiplex PCR, and TCRdb holds only the in-frame ones, with some missing. V, J and clone size reflect that table, while D and trimming were determined from the DNA. The sample lists about half a million clones, roughly 80% occurring once. In regard to this clone: No antigen is known for it.

J lost 9 bases, V lost 0 bases, and 9 bases had no gene match. The CDR3 consists of 15 residues. Germline V gene sequence: CDR1 GTSNPN, CDR2 SVGIG (reference sequence). Samples left unsorted employed around 95 million PBMCs for genomic DNA. This chain uses TRBV30 with TRBJ2-1; 9 positions match TRBD2. The clonotype comes from a woman aged 40 to 55 in good health. Some clones in this sample may be carry-over from other donors' samples. Sequenced: PBMCs. In DNA, the CDR3 is TGTGCCTGGAGTGTACAGGCGGGAGGGCCCGGTGAGCAGTTCTTC. This codes for CAWSVQAGGPGEQFF.